The T cell receptor (beta chain) described here comes from a study of shared clonotypes between healthy human individuals. Study-wide background: Donors had three CD4 naive, three CD4 memory, two CD8 naive and one CD8 memory plate apiece.

Clones were sequenced by immunoSEQ multiplex PCR, and TCRdb holds only the in-frame ones, with some missing. This table has about 2 million clones, roughly 94% appearing once. In this sample, this clone turned up once. The CDR3 loop spans 14 amino acids. The germline CDR1 and CDR2 sequences are MNHNS and SASEGT. V lost 2 bases, J lost 5 bases, and 12 bases lay in between. Donors comprised only Caucasian adults living in Nashville, Tennessee. The gene calls are TRBV6-1 and TRBJ1-2, with D possibly matching TRBD1 (6 bases). The sequence came from a man younger than 35 in good health. The sample was naive CD4+ T cells sorted from blood. As for subset: CD45RA+ positively selected. In DNA form, the CDR3 reads TGTGCCAGCAGTGAAACGGGCGGACAGTATGGCTACACCTTC. This sequence encodes CASSETGGQYGYTF.